What follows is one T cell receptor beta chain and its context. The data stem from a study of shared clonotypes between healthy human individuals. Several immunoSEQ plates received, in even portions, the genomic DNA of each subset. Some clones are missing from TCRdb's copy, which holds only in-frame ones; the method was immunoSEQ multiplex PCR. In the table there are about 1 million clones, around four fifths of which are singletons. The germline CDR1 and CDR2 sequences are MNHEY and SVGAGI. The CDR3 runs to 15 residues. The trim removed 4 bases at V and 4 bases at J, leaving 9 bases unmatched. The clonotype comes from a man between 18 and 35 years old in good health. The chain recombines TRBV6-5 with TRBJ2-7; 8 bases fit TRBD2. Sequenced input: memory CD4+ T cells sorted from blood. The subset denotes: CD45RA-negative fraction. The CDR3 is CASSSQASGPYEQYF. In DNA, the CDR3 is TGTGCCAGCAGTTCTCAGGCTAGCGGGCCGTACGAGCAGTACTTC.